Listed here are 21 T cell receptor beta chains from one sample, sequenced in a study of OX40 agonist ivuxolimab in advanced cancers. The data were produced by immunoSEQ multiplex PCR, yet TCRdb's version contains in-frame clones alone and is incomplete. The table has about 58,000 clones, roughly 83% seen once. The sequencing here drew on CD4+ or CD8+ T cells sorted from blood, taken in a trial of the OX40 agonist ivuxolimab. These receptors all stem from an adult with an advanced solid tumor such as melanoma, head and neck, liver or kidney cancer.

This clone appeared once. The chain is built from TRBV6-1 and TRBJ1-2, with D unclear. The V gene's germline CDR1 is MNHNS and CDR2 SASEGT. CDR3 length equals 15 residues. V was clipped by 2 bases and J by 3 bases, with 13 bases between them. CDR3 sequence (DNA): TGTGCCAGCAGTGAAAGCAGCAACCCCCACTATGGCTACACCTTC. This codes for CASSESSNPHYGYTF.

The rearrangement uses TRBV11-2 and TRBJ2-3; perhaps D is TRBD1 or TRBD2 (5 bases each). Germline CDR1 and CDR2: SGHAT and FQNNGV. V lost 0 bases, J lost 6 bases, and 7 bases lay in between. The CDR3 is 13 amino acids. The CDR3 loop is CASSLEGEDTQYF. The CDR3 DNA sequence: TGTGCCAGCAGCTTAGAAGGGGAGGATACGCAGTATTTT.

The chain recombines TRBV12-1 with TRBJ1-6; the table's D call of TRBD1 was not tested on the DNA. TRBV12-1 is a recognized pseudogene. CDR3 length: 16 residues. In DNA form, the CDR3 reads TGTGCCAGCAGCTTTGGGACAGGGAGATATAGTTCACCCCTCCACTTT. This codes for CASSFGTGRYSSPLHF.

This clone is labeled as medium-sized. The genes are TRBV28 and TRBJ1-2, with 8 bases lining up with TRBD1. Per the germline V gene, CDR1 is MDHEN and CDR2 is SYDVKM. The CDR3 contains 13 residues. J was trimmed by 6 bases and V by 6 bases; bases with no gene match: 6. CDR3 residues: CASSLQGVHGYTF. CDR3 coding DNA: TGTGCCAGCAGCTTACAGGGGGTCCATGGCTACACCTTC.

Concerning this clone: In the same sample, other DNA sequences code for this CDR3. V gene TRBV9 combines with J gene TRBJ2-3, with D possibly TRBD2 on 5 matching bases. The CDR3 totals 13 residues. Trimming removed 2 bases at V and 3 bases at J, with 7 bases between. Germline V gives CDR1 SGDLS, CDR2 YYNGEE. The CDR3 protein is CASSVPGTDTQYF. In DNA, the CDR3 is TGTGCCAGCAGCGTCCCGGGGACAGATACGCAGTATTTT. The full variable domain, in which reference TRBV9 and TRBJ2-3 provide the parts outside the CDR3, is DSGVTQTPKHLITATGQRVTLRCSPRSGDLSVYWYQQSLDQGLQFLIQYYNGEERAKGNILERFSAQQFPDLHSELNLSSLELGDSALYFCASSVPGTDTQYFGPGTRLTVL.

This chain joins TRBV6-6 and TRBJ2-1; TRBD1 might be the D (6 bases). Deletions cut 6 bases from V and 3 bases from J, with 9 bases between. Germline loops: CDR1 MNHNY, CDR2 SVGAGI (reference sequence). CDR3 length: 13 amino acids. CDR3 region: CASREQGYNEQFF. The DNA of the CDR3 is TGTGCCAGCAGGGAACAGGGCTACAATGAGCAGTTCTTC.

The chain employs TRBV6-6 and TRBJ2-2; TRBD2 agrees at 7 bases. The trim removed 5 bases at V and 2 bases at J, leaving 8 bases unmatched. The CDR3 consists of 16 residues. The germline CDR1 and CDR2 sequences are MNHNY and SVGAGI (reference sequence). The CDR3 loop is CASSPPREGNTGELFF. The DNA for the CDR3 is TGTGCCAGCAGTCCCCCCAGGGAGGGTAACACCGGGGAGCTGTTTTTT.

The chain uses TRBV9 and TRBJ2-3; 7 nucleotides align to TRBD2. V gave up 1 base and J gave up 5 bases; unmatched junction bases: 4. Germline CDR1 and CDR2: SGDLS and YYNGEE. The CDR3 consists of 14 residues. The CDR3, as DNA: TGTGCCAGCAGCGTACAGCGGGGAGGAGATACGCAGTATTTT. Protein: CASSVQRGGDTQYF.

The chain couples TRBV6-4 to TRBJ1-2, with D perhaps TRBD1 (6 bases). The CDR3 is 12 residues long. Germline CDR1 is MRHNA and CDR2 is SNTAGT. Trimming cost V 8 bases and J 4 bases, with 11 bases left between them. The CDR3 coding sequence is TGTGCCAGCCCCGGGGGCGGCTATGGCTACACCTTC. This encodes CASPGGGYGYTF.

This clone was detected once. This chain connects TRBV5-4 to TRBJ1-1; D unresolved. Germline CDR1 and CDR2: SGHNT and YYREEE (reference sequence). CDR3 length: 13 residues. V gave up 3 bases and J gave up 6 bases, with 12 bases separating them. The CDR3 bases are TGTGCCAGCAGCTACAACTCAGGCTCTGAAGCTTTCTTT. Its translation: CASSYNSGSEAFF. The full variable domain, its missing parts supplied by reference TRBV5-4 and TRBJ1-1, is ETGVTQSPTHLIKTRGQQVTLRCSSQSGHNTVSWYQQALGQGPQFIFQYYREEENGRGNFPPRFSGLQFPNYSSELNVNALELDDSALYLCASSYNSGSEAFFGQGTRLTVV.

This chain's CDR3 is CASSQTGTANYGYTF. In DNA, the CDR3 is TGCGCCAGCAGCCAAACCGGGACCGCTAACTATGGCTACACCTTC. V is TRBV4-1 and J is TRBJ1-2; tentatively, D is TRBD1 (5 bases). Trimming removed 2 bases from V and 0 bases from J, with 10 bases in between. The CDR3 covers 15 residues. Germline V gene data show CDR1 as MGHRA and CDR2 as YSYEKL.

The chain has TRBV7-3 and TRBJ2-1; 8 bases line up with TRBD2. Germline V gives CDR1 SGHTA, CDR2 FQGTGA. The CDR3 loop spans 15 amino acids. Trimming cost V 4 bases and J 2 bases; bases outside gene matches: 4. Here the CDR3 reads CASSSGLAAYNEQFF. CDR3 bases: TGTGCCAGCAGCTCCGGACTAGCAGCCTACAATGAGCAGTTCTTC.

V is TRBV15 and J is TRBJ2-2; D remains ambiguous. V lost 0 bases to trimming and J lost 4 bases, with 12 bases between them. Germline loops: CDR1 LNHNV, CDR2 YYDKDF (reference sequence). This CDR3 has 16 residues. The CDR3 protein is CATSREPRPVTGELFF. CDR3 nucleotides: TGTGCCACCAGCAGAGAGCCCAGGCCGGTCACCGGGGAGCTGTTTTTT.

Turning to this clone: Mismatch with germline at one junction end may stem from a read error. This chain connects TRBV6-5 to TRBJ2-7, with 7 bases aligning to TRBD2. The CDR3 is 13 residues long. Germline values: CDR1 MNHEY, CDR2 SVGAGI. The CDR3 sequence is CASSYAGDYGQYF. CDR3 nucleotide sequence: TGTGCCAGCAGTTACGCCGGGGACTACGGGCAGTACTTC.

V usage is TRBV7-3 and J usage is TRBJ1-2; D perhaps matches TRBD1 (6 bases). V lost 2 bases, J lost 4 bases, and 20 bases lay in between. Germline values: CDR1 SGHTA, CDR2 FQGTGA. CDR3 size: 17 residues. CDR3 loop: CASSLGPRDTGSYGYTF. The CDR3, as DNA: TGTGCCAGCAGCTTAGGGCCAAGGGACACCGGGAGCTATGGCTACACCTTC.

The chain combines TRBV4-2 with TRBJ2-1; D is possibly TRBD2 (6 bases). V was trimmed by 0 bases and J by 2 bases, leaving 11 bases between them. The germline CDR1 and CDR2 sequences are LGHNA and YNFKEQ. This CDR3 region has 16 residues. The CDR3 DNA follows: TGTGCCAGCAGCCAAGATTGGGACTCCGCCTACAATGAGCAGTTCTTC. Its protein is CASSQDWDSAYNEQFF.

The J gene is TRBJ1-4, the V gene TRBV23-1, with 10 bases fitting TRBD1. TRBV23-1 is flagged as an ORF with uncertain function. With 5 bases clipped from V and 0 bases from J, the junction kept 3 bases outside the gene matches. The CDR3 contains 16 residues. CDR3 protein: CASSVGTGATNEKLFF. CDR3 nucleotide sequence: TGCGCCAGCAGTGTCGGGACAGGGGCAACTAATGAAAAACTGTTTTTT.

A few counts support this clone. The gene calls are TRBV11-2 and TRBJ1-2, with TRBD1 as a possible D gene (5 bases). Trimming stripped 3 bases from V and 4 bases from J, with 6 bases between. Germline V gene lookup returns CDR1 SGHAT and CDR2 FQNNGV. This CDR3 has 12 amino acids. The DNA for the CDR3 is TGTGCCAGCAGCTTTGGGACCTATGGCTACACCTTC. Residues: CASSFGTYGYTF.

This chain links TRBV29-1 with TRBJ1-1; D is unresolved. From germline, CDR1 is SQVTM and CDR2 ANQGSEA. The CDR3 is made up of 10 amino acids. The V end lost 7 bases, the J end lost 1 base, and 4 bases lay between the germline ends. In DNA, the CDR3 is TGCAGCGGGGGGAACACTGAAGCTTTCTTT. As protein: CSGGNTEAFF.

This chain uses TRBV18 with TRBJ1-1; D remains unclear. The CDR3 is 14 residues long. V was trimmed by 1 base and J by 5 bases, leaving 11 bases between them. The germline gives CDR1 KGHSH, CDR2 LQKENI. CDR3 loop: CASSPQSDLTEAFF. CDR3 nucleotides: TGTGCCAGCTCACCACAGTCGGACTTAACTGAAGCTTTCTTT.

The chain recombines TRBV7-2 with TRBJ1-3; D gene ambiguous. Germline V gene sequence: CDR1 SGHTA, CDR2 FQGNSA. The CDR3 has 17 residues. The germline V and J ends were trimmed by 0 bases and 0 bases, with 12 bases remaining between them. The CDR3 sequence: CASSLAGRASSGNTIYF. In DNA form, the CDR3 reads TGTGCCAGCAGCTTAGCCGGGAGGGCTAGCTCTGGAAACACCATATATTTT.